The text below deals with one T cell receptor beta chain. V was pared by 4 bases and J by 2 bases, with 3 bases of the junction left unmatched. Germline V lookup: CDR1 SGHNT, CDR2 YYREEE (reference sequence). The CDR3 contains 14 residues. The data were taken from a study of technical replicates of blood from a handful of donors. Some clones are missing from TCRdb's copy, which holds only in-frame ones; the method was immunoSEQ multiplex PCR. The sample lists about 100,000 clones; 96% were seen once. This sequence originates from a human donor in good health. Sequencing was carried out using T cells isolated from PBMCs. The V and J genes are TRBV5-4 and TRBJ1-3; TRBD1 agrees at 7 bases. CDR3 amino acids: CASSPRGTGNTIYF. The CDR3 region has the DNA TGTGCCAGCAGCCCCAGGGGGACTGGAAACACCATATATTTT.